The T cell receptor (beta chain) under discussion was sequenced for a study of cytomegalovirus exposure and HLA in healthy donors. Study results and limitations: With later analysis, a missense DCLRE1C variant became linked to TCR beta V- and J-gene trimming. TCR beta chains numbering some 160 were designated cytomegalovirus-associated.

It was with 60 Vbeta and 13 Jbeta primers that the PCR ran. Libraries were prepared by immunoSEQ multiplex PCR; TCRdb keeps only in-frame clonotypes and omits some of them. The data show 160,000 or so clones, around 83% seen once. Comment on this clone: What it binds is not known.

V gave up 4 bases and J gave up 2 bases; unmatched junction bases: 4. Germline lookup yields CDR1 LGHNA and CDR2 YSLEER. This CDR3 is built from 15 residues. The TCR originated in a woman aged 18-29 years in good health and CMV-seronegative. This chain links TRBV4-3 with TRBJ2-7; 11 nucleotides match TRBD2. The material sequenced was PBMCs. The CDR3 sequence: CASSLGLAEPYEQYF. The CDR3 DNA is TGCGCCAGCAGCCTGGGACTAGCGGAACCCTACGAGCAGTACTTC.